This T cell receptor beta chain is drawn from a study of shared clonotypes between healthy human individuals. Only CD45RO-negative cells positively selected for CCR7 counted as naive CD8 cells, so terminally differentiated effector memory CD45RA+ cells were excluded. The table came from immunoSEQ multiplex PCR; TCRdb's copy has only in-frame clones and leaves some out. The table records approximately 2,200,000 clones, under 95% of them present only once. This CDR3 is 13 amino acids long. CDR1 is MNHEY, CDR2 SMNVEV, per germline (reference sequence). The V end lost 6 bases, the J end lost 2 bases, and 9 bases lay between the germline ends.

This chain connects TRBV27 to TRBJ2-3, with TRBD1 as a possible D gene (5 bases). Sequences were obtained from naive CD8+ T cells from PBMCs. This TCR was recovered from a man in his late teens or twenties in good health. Some clones in this sample may be carry-over from other donors' samples. DNA for the CDR3: TGTGCCAGCAGGGGGCAATCCACAGATACGCAGTATTTT. Its protein product is CASRGQSTDTQYF.